This T cell receptor beta chain was documented in a study of T cell responses to AZD1222 COVID-19 vaccine. General study points: The study reported that nearly half of spike-specific TCRs target unmutated variant regions. Recipients of AZD1222 seropositive at baseline numbered only 6 or 7. Repertoires were sampled only after the peak T cell response.

TCRdb's table, derived via immunoSEQ multiplex PCR, lists solely in-frame clones and lacks some. The table has around 140,000 clones, roughly 92% seen once. The CDR3 covers 14 residues. V lost 3 bases, J lost 3 bases, and 6 bases stayed unmatched. The germline V gene encodes CDR1 SGDLS and CDR2 YYNGEE. Doses given second, at about 4 or about 12 weeks, were pooled. As for this clone: Its antigen is not known.

This receptor was taken from an adult who received the AZD1222 COVID-19 vaccine. The V and J genes are TRBV9 and TRBJ2-7; the match to TRBD2 covers 7 bases. Source: peripheral blood, taken 28 days after the second AZD1222 dose. CDR3 bases: TGTGCCAGCAGCGCGGCCGGCGGGAGCTACGAGCAGTACTTC. Protein product: CASSAAGGSYEQYF.